The present TCR beta chain was sequenced within a study of shared clonotypes between healthy human individuals (dated by TCRdb to between 2020 and 2021). Concerning the study at large: The cohort included three men and a couple of women between 18 and 49 years of age. Per donor, three plates each were used for CD4 naive and CD4 memory, two for CD8 naive, and one for CD8 memory. To estimate repertoire size and how much clonotypes are shared between individuals, the study performed deep sequencing of blood TCR repertoires from five healthy adults. To increase sequencing depth and limit assay-specific biases, TCR repertoire library preparation and sequencing were carried out by different laboratories using diverse techniques. Per donor, leukapheresis produced somewhere between about 0.94 and 9 billion PBMCs. Beyond this particular receptor, the publication reports: Rarefaction of sorted-subset datasets indicated incomplete sequencing despite the large sequencing depth. Pairwise subsampling led to the expectation that sequencing depth would affect the degree of clonotype sharing among donors. Larger estimated clonotype richness was generally found for naive subsets than for memory subsets. Higher generation probabilities were observed for clonotypes shared by all four sorted-subset donors than for non-shared clonotypes. Sampling was restricted to blood, and TCR repertoires in tissue are likely to differ from TCR repertoires in blood. Across a few donors, about 5% of naive CD4, approximately 3.6% of naive CD8, roughly 2.2% of memory CD4, and roughly 0.4% of memory CD8 clonotypes were shared. Because the study included a small number of donors, the genetic and exposure-history diversity represented was limited.

Healthy HIV-negative adults with no recently reported acute infections or vaccinations were included as donors. Every donor was a Caucasian adult residing in Nashville, Tennessee, USA. CD4+ T cells were enriched through magnetic negative selection, after which naive cells were positively selected on CD45RA and the remaining negative fraction served as the memory subset. Blood was obtained by leukapheresis, after which PBMCs were separated by Ficoll-Histopaque density gradient centrifugation and cryopreserved in liquid nitrogen vapor phase. Analytical flow cytometry was used to check the purity and quantity of every magnetically sorted T cell population. Genomic DNA was isolated from every sorted fraction and measured by UV absorbance on a Nanodrop 2000c. Of note for this clone: There is no known antigen for this receptor. One base away there is no much larger clone; base qualities are not given. Additional DNA sequences in this sample encode the identical CDR3.

TCR CDR3 regions were amplified from genomic DNA by multiplex PCR using the deep immunoSEQ assay. Genomic DNA extracted from each cell subset was distributed evenly over all wells of several immunoSEQ 96-well plates, and each plate served as one replicate. For sorted subsets, about 200 ng genomic DNA, equal to 30,000 to 35,000 T cell genomes, was loaded into each replicate PCR. The purified libraries were quantified using a Qubit 3.0 fluorometer, sized with a Bioanalyzer 2100, and then quantified again using the KAPA Library Quantification kit. Every immunoSEQ 96-well plate was sequenced on a dedicated single-read 150-cycle Illumina NextSeq 550 flow cell. The original methods were these. Because only junctional sequences without quality scores were contained in the immunoSEQ output, filtering matching that applied to full-length reads could not be performed. Sequences were annotated with PyIR, a Python wrapper for IgBLAST v1.9, and V/J genes and CDR3 were assigned using IMGT germline references. Reads were filtered out if the reads had weak V/J assignments (E-value above 1e-6), no CDR3, stop codons, out-of-frame junctions, or ambiguous translated residues. V3J clonotypes were defined as sequences sharing the same inferred V gene, J gene, and CDR3 amino acid sequence. To compute the percentage overlap between repertoires, the number of shared unique clonotypes was divided by the size of the smaller repertoire. Richness of each repertoire was evaluated using RTK rarefaction, the Chao1 estimator, and Recon v2.1 estimates of unobserved clonotypes. OLGA was used to compute generation probabilities for all TCRbeta clonotypes that the gDNA method yielded from several donors. TCRdb mirrors the immuneACCESS table, restricted to in-frame sequences. Some clones are absent from its copies; in checked studies, under half trace to an unresolved V gene, and the reason for the others is unknown. V, J and clone size are taken as reported in that table, and D and trimming were inferred from the DNA itself. The sample has roughly 2.5 million clones on record, approximately 90% of them singletons. The ten largest clones represent about 0.13% of the sample.

The CDR3 starts with the cysteine, ends with the phenylalanine, and has 15 residues. Only CDR3 DNA remains: 45 bases, in frame from the first base. Reading the germline V gene gives CDR1 MGHRA and CDR2 YSYEKL. V is cut by 3 bases and J by 0 bases, and the space between the germline ends is 12 bases. Sequencing was carried out using naive CD4+ T cells sorted from blood. According to the study, the label for this sample's cell subset or site signals: CD45RA+ positively selected. This sequence originates from a man in his late teens or twenties in good health. The rearrangement combines TRBV4-1 with TRBJ2-7; the D call is tentative, TRBD1 or TRBD2, as each matches 5 bases. The DNA reads as follows: TGCGCCAGCAGCCAGGGACCCCACGGCTCCTACGAGCAGTACTTC. Its product reads: CASSQGPHGSYEQYF.